The 18 T cell receptor beta chains below come from one sample, sequenced in a study of Ad26.COV2.S vaccination and SARS-CoV-2 variants. Method: immunoSEQ multiplex PCR; TCRdb's copy keeps in-frame clones and lacks some. The top ten clones hold approximately 1.9% of a sample with fewer than 400,000 clones, about 91% of them seen once. Treatment of the sample: roughly 19 received Ad26.COV2.S at low or high dose, single or two shots; 5 received placebo; per-sample allocation not given. Sampling took place 63 days after the first vaccine or placebo injection. The sample was peripheral blood, taken in a trial of Ad26.COV2.S vaccine versus placebo. The receptors were sampled from a person aged 18-60 years who received the Ad26.COV2.S COVID-19 vaccine or a placebo.

V gene TRBV4-3 combines with J gene TRBJ1-2; 8 bases match TRBD1. CDR1 and CDR2 from the germline V gene are LGHNA and YSLEER. V shed 4 bases, J shed 4 bases, and the junction held 8 bases outside the gene matches. This CDR3 spans 15 amino acids. This CDR3 reads CASSRETGGPYGYTF. The CDR3 coding sequence is TGCGCCAGCAGCCGAGAAACAGGGGGACCCTATGGCTACACCTTC.

This clone was recorded a few times. The J gene is TRBJ1-1, the V gene TRBV9, with a possible D match to TRBD1 (5 bases). CDR1 and CDR2 (germline): SGDLS, YYNGEE. The CDR3 extends over 14 amino acids. With 0 bases removed from V and 3 bases from J, the gap between germline ends came to 9 bases. CDR3 sequence: CASSVGQIHTEAFF. CDR3 sequence (DNA): TGTGCCAGCAGCGTAGGACAGATCCACACTGAAGCTTTCTTT. The variable domain in full, with the rest retrieved from reference TRBV9 and TRBJ1-1, is DSGVTQTPKHLITATGQRVTLRCSPRSGDLSVYWYQQSLDQGLQFLIQYYNGEERAKGNILERFSAQQFPDLHSELNLSSLELGDSALYFCASSVGQIHTEAFFGQGTRLTVV.

This chain joins TRBV3-1 (or the pseudogene TRBV3-2) and TRBJ2-3; D possibly corresponds to TRBD2 (6 bases). This CDR3 spans 17 amino acids. V gave up 0 bases and J gave up 3 bases, with 16 bases separating them. Germline CDR1 LGHDT, CDR2 YNNKEL (reference sequence). The CDR3 loop reads CASSQDLPGVATDTQYF. The DNA of the CDR3 is TGTGCCAGCAGCCAAGATCTTCCGGGAGTGGCGACAGATACGCAGTATTTT.

CDR3 residues: CASEVYNEQFF. The CDR3 DNA sequence: TGTGCCAGCGAGGTCTACAATGAGCAGTTCTTC. The chain has TRBV7-9 and TRBJ2-1; no reliable D call. The CDR3 consists of 11 residues. Trimming cost V 8 bases and J 3 bases, with 5 bases left between them. CDR1 and CDR2 (germline): SEHNR, FQNEAQ (reference sequence).

This sequence joins TRBV6-2 or TRBV6-3 and TRBJ2-5; 10 nucleotides agree with TRBD2. The V gene end was trimmed by 3 bases and the J gene end by 1 base; junction bases not matched to a gene: 2. The CDR3 loop spans 15 amino acids. CDR1 is MNHEY, CDR2 SVGEGT, per germline. DNA of the CDR3: TGTGCCAGCAGTTATGTAGCGGGAGGCCAAGAGACCCAGTACTTC. It translates to CASSYVAGGQETQYF.

The chain combines TRBV6-5 with TRBJ2-7; perhaps TRBD1 as D (6 bases). The V end lost 7 bases, the J end lost 3 bases, and 7 bases lay between the germline ends. CDR1 is MNHEY, CDR2 SVGAGI, per germline. The length of the CDR3 is 11 residues. Here the CDR3 reads CASKQGYEQYF. The CDR3 DNA is TGTGCCAGCAAACAGGGCTACGAGCAGTACTTC.

This chain connects TRBV6-1 to TRBJ2-2; D gene ambiguous. Trimming took 3 bases from V and 4 from J, leaving 15 bases between them. The V gene's germline CDR1 is MNHNS and CDR2 SASEGT. CDR3 size: 16 residues. The CDR3 bases are TGTGCCAGCAGTGAGGATGGTGGGTCAGGCACCGGGGAGCTGTTTTTT. It translates to CASSEDGGSGTGELFF.

This clone was picked up one time. V gene TRBV6-2 or TRBV6-3 combines with J gene TRBJ1-5, with D perhaps matching TRBD1 (6 bases). Trimming took 0 bases from V and 2 from J, leaving 11 bases between them. The CDR3 runs to 16 residues. CDR1 is MNHEY and CDR2 is SVGEGT in the germline V gene. The CDR3 reads CASSYSGGAGNQPQHF. The DNA for the CDR3 is TGTGCCAGCAGTTACTCGGGGGGGGCTGGCAATCAGCCCCAGCATTTT.

This chain connects TRBV12-3 or TRBV12-4 to TRBJ2-1; the D is unclear. V was shortened by 3 bases and J by 9 bases, with 12 bases between the two germline ends. The CDR3 has 13 amino acids. The DNA of the CDR3 is TGTGCCAGCAGTTTTGCCCCCCAAGGTGAGCAGTTCTTC. Amino acid sequence: CASSFAPQGEQFF.

The rearrangement links TRBV10-3 to TRBJ2-7, with a possible D match to TRBD1 (5 bases). Germline CDR1 reads ENHRY; CDR2 reads SYGVKD. The CDR3 is made up of 14 amino acids. Trimming removed 6 bases from V and 2 bases from J, with 14 bases in between. CDR3 amino acids: CAIRNTGDTYEQYF. The CDR3 coding sequence is TGTGCCATCAGGAACACAGGAGACACCTACGAGCAGTACTTC.

The chain recombines TRBV7-9 with TRBJ2-7, with 11 bases aligning to TRBD1. This CDR3 spans 15 amino acids. CDR1 is SEHNR and CDR2 is FQNEAQ in the germline V gene (reference sequence). The V gene end was trimmed by 5 bases and the J gene end by 2 bases; junction bases not matched to a gene: 5. CDR3 amino acids: CASSLGQGDPYEQYF. Written as DNA, the CDR3 is TGTGCCAGCAGCCTGGGACAGGGGGACCCCTACGAGCAGTACTTC. The full variable domain, in which reference TRBV7-9 and TRBJ2-7 provide the parts outside the CDR3, is DTGVSQNPRHKITKRGQNVTFRCDPISEHNRLYWYRQTLGQGPEFLTYFQNEAQLEKSRLLSDRFSAERPKGSFSTLEIQRTEQGDSAMYLCASSLGQGDPYEQYFGPGTRLTVT.

This clone was recorded at least ten times. This chain connects TRBV15 to TRBJ2-2, with 10 bases that match TRBD2. Germline V gene lookup returns CDR1 LNHNV and CDR2 YYDKDF (reference sequence). CDR3 length: 15 amino acids. After removal of 0 bases from V and 6 bases from J, the junction contained 1 base not matched to a gene. CDR3 residues: CATSRDLAGAGELFF. In DNA form, the CDR3 reads TGTGCCACCAGCAGAGATCTAGCGGGAGCCGGGGAGCTGTTTTTT.

This clone was recorded once. The chain links TRBV30 to TRBJ1-1; TRBD1 agrees at 8 bases. The CDR3 is 12 residues long. J was trimmed by 4 bases and V by 3 bases; bases with no gene match: 1. Germline values: CDR1 GTSNPN, CDR2 SVGIG (reference sequence). The CDR3 here is CAWSTGGTEAFF. The CDR3 nucleotides read TGTGCCTGGAGCACAGGGGGCACTGAAGCTTTCTTT.

This clone appeared a few times. V is TRBV6-1 and J is TRBJ2-7; no firm D call. This CDR3 has 11 amino acids. Germline lookup yields CDR1 MNHNS and CDR2 SASEGT. The V end lost 1 base, the J end lost 3 bases, and 1 base lay between the germline ends. As DNA, the CDR3 is TGTGCCAGCAGTGAAGACTACGAGCAGTACTTC. Translating gives CASSEDYEQYF.

This clone was seen just once. The chain employs TRBV28 and TRBJ1-2; D gene uncertain. Germline assignment: CDR1 MDHEN and CDR2 SYDVKM. The V gene lost 4 bases and the J gene lost 5 bases, with 14 bases spanning the gap. The CDR3 length is 14 residues. The CDR3: CASSSGRMDYGYTF. As DNA, the CDR3 is TGTGCCAGCAGTTCTGGACGGATGGATTATGGCTACACCTTC.

The rearrangement uses TRBV18 and TRBJ2-5; a weak D match, TRBD1 (6 bases). The CDR3 is made up of 14 amino acids. Germline V lookup: CDR1 KGHSH, CDR2 LQKENI. With 3 bases removed from V and 5 bases from J, the gap between germline ends came to 13 bases. The CDR3 DNA sequence: TGTGCCAGCTCACCTTTTAACAGGGCCGAGACCCAGTACTTC. It specifies CASSPFNRAETQYF.

This chain connects TRBV3-1 (or the pseudogene TRBV3-2) to TRBJ2-1; 9 nucleotides align to TRBD2. Germline V gene data show CDR1 as LGHDT and CDR2 as YNNKEL (reference sequence). The CDR3 has 20 amino acids. V shed 2 bases, J shed 10 bases, and the junction held 24 bases outside the gene matches. DNA for the CDR3: TGTGCCAGCAGCCAAACCATCCCCTCTTTGACAGGGACTAGCAGGGGCGAGCAGTTCTTC. Protein sequence: CASSQTIPSLTGTSRGEQFF.

V is TRBV5-1 and J is TRBJ2-2, with D perhaps TRBD2 (6 bases). CDR1 SGHRS and CDR2 YFSETQ come from the germline V gene. V dropped 5 bases and J dropped 4 bases, with 12 bases sitting between them. The CDR3 extends over 14 amino acids. CDR3 sequence: CASREGPGTGELFF. CDR3 sequence (DNA): TGCGCCAGCAGGGAGGGGCCGGGCACCGGGGAGCTGTTTTTT.